Following are 24 T cell receptor beta chains from one sample sequenced in a study of spatial heterogeneity in lung cancer. The sample's time point: sample taken at primary tumor resection. Each CDR3 protein is one row after TCRdb ran MiXCR on the 5' RACE reads. The profile shows about 8,800 distinct CDR3 sequences, 4.5% of them singletons. Their antigen targets remain unknown. Study-level findings and limits: In tumors, expanded intratumoral alpha and beta TCR counts tracked mutation counts.

The sample consisted of lung tumor tissue, taken at surgery. These receptors came from a female donor with early-stage non-small cell lung cancer.

This clonotype was seen ten or more times. This chain uses TRBV10-2 with TRBJ2-7; no firm D call. CDR3 size: 13 residues. CDR1 is WSHSY and CDR2 is SAAADI in the germline V gene. The germline V and J ends were trimmed by 4 bases and 0 bases, with 7 bases remaining between them. The CDR3 nucleotides read TGCGCCAGCAGTGTTCTCCCCTCCTACGAGCAGTACTTC. Its translation: CASSVLPSYEQYF.

With regard to this clonotype: A much larger clonotype is one base distant, so this may be a read error. The chain carries TRBV12-3 or TRBV12-4 and TRBJ1-1; the D is unclear. Trimming cost V 4 bases and J 1 base, with 7 bases left between them. This CDR3 has 13 amino acids. The CDR3 sequence is CASSWPGNTEAFF. The CDR3 DNA follows: TGTGCCAGCAGTTGGCCCGGGAACACTGAAGCTTTCTTT.

This clonotype rates as medium-sized. This chain connects TRBV7-9 to TRBJ2-2, with TRBD2 matching over 9 bases. The CDR3 is 16 residues long. Germline trimming cut 2 bases from V and 7 bases from J; bases unmatched to any gene: 8. CDR1 and CDR2 from the germline V gene are SEHNR and FQNEAQ (reference sequence). For the CDR3, the DNA is TGTGCCAGCAGCTTAAGTAGCGGGAGATCGCACGGGGAGCTGTTTTTT. This translates into CASSLSSGRSHGELFF.

This clonotype was seen many times. The V call is TRBV5-1, the J call TRBJ1-1; no clear D. The CDR3 is 15 residues long. CDR1 and CDR2 (germline): SGHRS, YFSETQ. V gave up 0 bases and J gave up 4 bases, with 13 bases separating them. CDR3 coding DNA: TGCGCCAGCAGCTTGGCCGGCACTCGGGGCACTGAAGCTTTCTTT. Amino acid sequence: CASSLAGTRGTEAFF.

This clonotype is labeled as medium-sized. The gene calls are TRBV29-1 and TRBJ1-1, with D uncertain. Deletions cut 3 bases from V and 4 bases from J, with 15 bases between. The germline V gene encodes CDR1 SQVTM and CDR2 ANQGSEA. The CDR3 extends over 14 amino acids. The CDR3 is CSVDWSLEVTEAFF. DNA of the CDR3: TGCAGCGTTGACTGGAGCCTGGAGGTCACTGAAGCTTTCTTT.

This clonotype was found many times. The rearrangement joins TRBV5-1 to TRBJ1-2; D uncertain. This CDR3 contains 14 residues. Trimming shortened V by 7 bases and J by 6 bases, and 19 bases separated the two germline ends. The germline gives CDR1 SGHRS, CDR2 YFSETQ. CDR3 amino acids: CASGLHSGNDGYTF. The CDR3 DNA is TGCGCCAGCGGTCTACACTCTGGGAATGATGGCTACACCTTC. Supplemented by reference TRBV5-1 and TRBJ1-2, the full variable domain reads KAGVTQTPRYLIKTRGQQVTLSCSPISGHRSVSWYQQTPGQGLQFLFEYFSETQRNKGNFPGRFSGRQFSNSRSEMNVSTLELGDSALYLCASGLHSGNDGYTFGSGTRLTVV.

This clonotype ranks as medium-sized (0.01 to 0.1%). The rearrangement joins TRBV20-1 to TRBJ2-1; D gene ambiguous. Germline CDR1 and CDR2: DFQATT and SNEGSKA (reference sequence). There are 14 residues in the CDR3. Trimming took off 1 base at V and 0 bases at J, with 7 bases between the two ends. The CDR3 nucleotides are TGCAGTGCTAGAGGTAGTAACTCCTACAATGAGCAGTTCTTC. As protein: CSARGSNSYNEQFF.

This clonotype has a count of ten or more. CDR3 sequence (DNA): TGTGCCACCAGTCCGTCCTCACAAGAGACCCAGTACTTC. Translation gives CATSPSSQETQYF. The chain couples TRBV15 to TRBJ2-5; no clear D. There are 13 residues in the CDR3. Per the germline V gene, CDR1 is LNHNV and CDR2 is YYDKDF (reference sequence). Trimming removed 6 bases from V and 2 bases from J, with 10 bases in between.

On this clonotype: This could be a read error, since a much larger clone is one nucleotide away. The chain carries TRBV6-2 or TRBV6-3 and TRBJ2-1; TRBD1 or TRBD2 may be the D gene (5 bases each). From germline, CDR1 is MNHEY and CDR2 SVGEGT. This CDR3 contains 12 residues. The CDR3 sequence is CGSGQRAVEQFF. The CDR3 region has the DNA TGTGGCAGCGGACAACGGGCCGTCGAGCAGTTCTTC.

This clonotype rates as medium-sized (0.01 to 0.1%). V gene TRBV6-4 combines with J gene TRBJ2-2; no clear D. This CDR3 contains 14 residues. The ends were cut back, 6 bases at V and 5 bases at J, with 13 bases in the middle. The V gene's germline CDR1 is MRHNA and CDR2 SNTAGT. The CDR3 sequence: CASSQRPMTGELFF. Here the CDR3 DNA reads TGTGCCAGCAGCCAGAGGCCTATGACCGGGGAGCTGTTTTTT.

Many counts were recorded for this clonotype. The rearrangement links TRBV5-1 to TRBJ2-7; no firm D call. The ends were cut back, 0 bases at V and 2 bases at J, with 12 bases in the middle. Germline V gene sequence: CDR1 SGHRS, CDR2 YFSETQ. The CDR3 loop spans 15 amino acids. CDR3 nucleotide sequence: TGCGCCAGCAGCTTGGCCCCGGACCAAACCTACGAGCAGTACTTC. This codes for CASSLAPDQTYEQYF.

This clonotype is termed medium-sized (0.01 to 0.1%). The CDR3 protein is CASREPGHSYNEQFF. The CDR3 nucleotides are TGCGCCAGCAGAGAACCGGGACATTCCTACAATGAGCAGTTCTTC. The V gene is TRBV23-1, the J gene TRBJ2-1; D might be TRBD1 (6 bases). TRBV23-1 is treated as an ORF (open reading frame) with a function not yet certain. Trimming took 6 bases from V and 1 from J, leaving 13 bases between them. The CDR3 loop spans 15 amino acids.

This clonotype was picked up many times. The chain links TRBV10-3 to TRBJ1-2; TRBD1 is a possible D gene (5 bases). V shed 8 bases and J shed 4 bases, with 26 bases lying between them. The CDR3 has 17 amino acids. Per germline, CDR1 ENHRY and CDR2 SYGVKD. The CDR3 DNA is TGTGCCATCGGGGTCGGAATAACGGGGGGAGGTGGCTATGGCTACACCTTC. This gives the protein CAIGVGITGGGGYGYTF.

This clonotype was seen many times. The V call is TRBV28, the J call TRBJ2-7; possibly TRBD1 or TRBD2 for D (6 bases each). The CDR3 length is 15 residues. The V gene lost 3 bases and the J gene lost 3 bases, with 15 bases spanning the gap. Germline lookup yields CDR1 MDHEN and CDR2 SYDVKM. The DNA of the CDR3 is TGTGCCAGCAGTTTGGACCCCGAGGGGGGCTACGAGCAGTACTTC. It specifies CASSLDPEGGYEQYF. The variable domain in full, completed from reference TRBV28 and TRBJ2-7, reads DVKVTQSSRYLVKRTGEKVFLECVQDMDHENMFWYRQDPGLGLRLIYFSYDVKMKEKGDIPEGYSVSREKKERFSLILESASTNQTSMYLCASSLDPEGGYEQYFGPGTRLTVT.

By share, this clonotype ranks as medium-sized. The chain carries TRBV2 and TRBJ2-7; perhaps D is TRBD1 or TRBD2 (5 bases each). V was clipped by 4 bases and J by 3 bases, with 16 bases between them. Germline lookup yields CDR1 SNHLY and CDR2 FYNNEI. There are 15 residues in the CDR3. CDR3 residues: CASSVSGQGFYEQYF. The CDR3, as DNA: TGTGCCAGCAGTGTGTCGGGGCAGGGTTTCTACGAGCAGTACTTC.

This clonotype has ten or more counts. This rearrangement joins TRBV5-6 to TRBJ1-2, with D hard to call. The CDR3 runs to 12 residues. V lost 2 bases and J lost 5, with 7 bases in between. In germline, CDR1 is SGHDT, CDR2 YYEEEE. As DNA, the CDR3 is TGTGCCAGCAGCTTAAGCCGGTATGGCTACACCTTC. Translated, it gives CASSLSRYGYTF.

V is TRBV27 and J is TRBJ2-4, with D perhaps assigned TRBD1 or TRBD2 (5 bases each). Germline values: CDR1 MNHEY, CDR2 SMNVEV (reference sequence). V dropped 2 bases and J dropped 9 bases, with 26 bases sitting between them. This CDR3 is built from 18 residues. CDR3 residues: CASSLSPPRRQGGSIQYF. The DNA of the CDR3 is TGTGCCAGCAGTTTAAGCCCCCCCCGGCGGCAGGGTGGGAGCATTCAGTACTTC.

This clonotype is categorized as medium-sized. J is TRBJ2-6 and V is TRBV20-1; 8 bases match TRBD1. The V gene end was trimmed by 5 bases and the J gene end by 0 bases; junction bases not matched to a gene: 9. Germline CDR1 is DFQATT and CDR2 is SNEGSKA (reference sequence). The CDR3 extends over 17 amino acids. The CDR3 DNA sequence: TGCAGTGCTGGCCGGACAGGGATTATCTCTGGGGCCAACGTCCTGACTTTC. This gives the protein CSAGRTGIISGANVLTF.

This clonotype was seen a handful of times. The gene calls are TRBV7-9 and TRBJ1-2; no clear D gene. Germline assignment: CDR1 SEHNR and CDR2 FQNEAQ (reference sequence). This CDR3 comprises 14 residues. Trimming pared 10 bases from V and 1 base from J, leaving 16 bases between. CDR3 sequence reads: CATMGRFVNYGYTF. The CDR3 DNA follows: TGTGCCACCATGGGTCGGTTCGTTAACTATGGCTACACCTTC.

By sample fraction, this clonotype is medium-sized. The rearrangement links TRBV7-2 to TRBJ2-3, with TRBD1 matching 10 bases. This CDR3 has 14 amino acids. Germline trimming cut 6 bases from V and 3 bases from J; bases unmatched to any gene: 3. The germline CDR1 and CDR2 sequences are SGHTA and FQGNSA. The CDR3 here is CASRRQGATDTQYF. The CDR3 nucleotides read TGTGCCAGCAGACGACAGGGGGCGACAGATACGCAGTATTTT.

This clonotype occurred many times. The chain combines TRBV28 with TRBJ1-5; D is perhaps TRBD1 (5 bases). CDR1 and CDR2 from the germline V gene are MDHEN and SYDVKM. Trimming pared 11 bases from V and 7 bases from J, leaving 21 bases between. This CDR3 has 14 amino acids. The CDR3 here is CAGAEGPGFQPQHF. The CDR3 coding sequence is TGTGCCGGGGCGGAAGGACCGGGATTCCAGCCCCAGCATTTT.

The V gene is TRBV5-1, the J gene TRBJ2-3; D might be TRBD2 (6 bases). Per germline, CDR1 SGHRS and CDR2 YFSETQ. This CDR3 region has 13 residues. V lost 4 bases and J lost 5, with 11 bases in between. As DNA, the CDR3 is TGCGCCAGCAGCCCGGGGACTCTAGATACGCAGTATTTT. This translates into CASSPGTLDTQYF.

By frequency in the sample, this clonotype is medium-sized. The rearrangement links TRBV11-2 to TRBJ2-1, with D perhaps matching TRBD1 (6 bases). Trimming removed 3 bases from V and 4 bases from J, with 10 bases in between. The CDR3 runs 14 residues. Germline V gives CDR1 SGHAT, CDR2 FQNNGV. For the CDR3, the DNA is TGTGCCAGCAGCTTTGTTCAGGGGTACAATGAGCAGTTCTTC. Translating gives CASSFVQGYNEQFF.

The sample holds many counts of this clonotype. This sequence joins TRBV6-2 or TRBV6-3 and TRBJ2-1; the D gene is possibly TRBD2 (6 bases). This CDR3 is built from 15 residues. The V and J ends lost 5 bases and 0 bases respectively, with 11 bases between them. Germline lookup yields CDR1 MNHEY and CDR2 SVGEGT. The CDR3 loop is CASSERVSSYNEQFF. CDR3 nucleotide sequence: TGTGCCAGCAGTGAGCGGGTTTCCTCCTACAATGAGCAGTTCTTC.